This T cell receptor (beta chain) was sequenced during a study of graft-versus-host responses after intestinal transplantation. The CDR3 is 13 amino acids. Trimming cost V 8 bases and J 7 bases, with 15 bases left between them. The V gene's germline CDR1 is MGHDK and CDR2 SYGVNS. In the case of this clone: The antigen remains undetermined.

General study points: There were GvH clones found in recipient marrow, and some of them appeared first in ileum or blood. Early after transplant, HvG clones declined as circulating GvH clones peaked.

Sequenced by immunoSEQ multiplex PCR; TCRdb stores in-frame clones only, minus some. The table records roughly 99,000 clones, roughly 82% of them present only once. The receptor was derived from a human patient who received an intestinal transplant, so some T cells may come from the graft donor. The sequencing used PBMCs, collected 255 days after intestinal transplant. This rearrangement joins TRBV25-1 to TRBJ2-4; either TRBD1 or TRBD2 may fit D (5 bases each). The CDR3 nucleotides are TGTGCCAGCTCCAGGGTTGGGGAGAACATTCAGTACTTC. As protein: CASSRVGENIQYF. The entire variable domain, with the rest obtained from reference TRBV25-1 and TRBJ2-4, is as follows: EADIYQTPRYLVIGTGKKITLECSQTMGHDKMYWYQQDPGMELHLIHYSYGVNSTEKGDLSSESTVSRIRTEHFPLTLESARPSHTSQYLCASSRVGENIQYFGAGTRLSVL.